What follows is one T cell receptor (beta chain) and its context. This clonotype showed up just once. The specificity of this receptor is unknown. No base quality information exists; no much larger clone differs at one position. A single read is weak support. There are 13 amino acids in the CDR3, from cysteine to phenylalanine inclusive. Only CDR3 DNA remains: 39 bases, in frame from the first base. The V and J ends are trimmed by 1 base and 8 bases, leaving 11 bases between them. The germline V gene specifies LGHNA as CDR1 and YSLEER as CDR2. Genomic DNA served as template for TCR beta VDJ combination and CDR3 sequence profiling. TCR repertoire sequencing was run on an Illumina HiSeq 2000. Processing in the source paper ran as follows. TRBV/TRBJ rearrangement plots, CDR3 size and DJ length profiles, and Simpson's diversity index were used to evaluate the repertoires. The most abundant DNA sequence in the deep sequencing data was taken as the immunodominant clone. CDR3 amino acid sequences were checked for sharing across subjects and were also compared against the VDJdb database and published repertoires. TCRdb reran the public reads through fastp at Q25 and MiXCR, keeping productive beta chains. Each entry is one CDR3 protein sequence, shown with its most common DNA and genes. The V and J calls come from TCRdb's annotation, not from the publication. Here the sample has some 64,000 distinct CDR3 sequences; less than 65% occur a single time. Jointly, the top ten make up about 2.5% of the sample.

This sample was taken from a study of CD8+CD57+ T cells in acquired aplastic anemia (dated by TCRdb to the late 2010s). Background for the entire study: DNA extracted from sorted CD4+ and CD8+ cells had a mean of around 3.3 ug, with a range of about 0.18 to 27.4 ug. For healthy donor samples, the average read count was around 9.8 million for CD4+ cells and around 12 million for CD8+ cells.

Broader findings and caveats from the paper: Although 25 to 30 CD8+ CDR3 sequences were shared by patients and controls, these sequences appeared highly expressed in patients and within the immunodominant clones of patients. Between patients and healthy controls, no significant difference in CD8+ Simpson's diversity was found (P=0.060).

In the study, sorted CD4+ and CD8+ blood T cells from patients with severe aplastic anemia and from healthy subjects underwent deep sequencing of TCR repertoires. Ficoll-Paque density gradient centrifugation was used to isolate peripheral blood mononuclear cells. CD4+ and CD8+ T cells were sorted by FACS or magnetic beads before DNA extraction. In this chain, TRBV4-3 is recombined with TRBJ1-1; TRBD1 is possibly the D segment (5 matching bases). The sequence derives from a human donor in good health, serving as a control. Sequenced sample: sorted CD4+, CD8+, or CD8+CD57+ T cells (not recorded which) from PBMCs. In nucleotide form, the sequence is TGCGCCAGCAGCCAAGTCGGGCGGGACGAAGCTTTCTTT. Protein translation: CASSQVGRDEAFF.